This entry concerns a single T cell receptor (beta chain). Its recognized antigen is unknown. The record has no base qualities; no much larger clone is one base away. Libraries were made using 5' RACE. Sequencing used an Illumina HiSeq 2500. The second PCR ran for roughly 7 to 11 cycles and used a J-beta primer mix along with a sample-barcoded 5' primer. A unique molecular identifier was introduced onto each TCR beta cDNA molecule by a template-switch 5' adaptor carrying 12 random nucleotides. At least 3 million CDR3-containing paired-end reads were obtained from each sample. First-strand cDNA was synthesized from all RNA with the Mint cDNA synthesis kit, primed by a TRBC-specific oligonucleotide. After uracil-DNA glycosylase treatment, a first 18-cycle PCR used universal primers M1SS and BC2_uni_R on all cDNA. Turning to the authors' computational methods: Normalization of each sample was performed by random selection of 1 million high-quality reads, each carrying a distinct molecular identifier. Reads sharing molecular identifiers were discarded rather than binned into consensus sequences. CDR3 identification, clonotype clustering and error correction used MiTCR with a Q25 quality threshold and the strictest error-elimination algorithm. A nonparametric unseen species model using Euler transformation provided a lower-bound estimate of total TCR beta diversity. Through fastp at Q25 and MiXCR, TCRdb rebuilt clones from the public reads, retaining in-frame beta chains. Each CDR3 protein appears once, grouped with its most common genes and DNA. These V and J calls derive from TCRdb rather than the authors' analysis. The sample table holds 1.5 million to 2 million distinct CDR3 sequences, of which 28% were seen once. The top ten clonotypes cover over 7% of the sample.

The 39 donors, aged roughly 6 to 100 years, were systemically healthy Caucasian individuals from Russia. Each donor gave 8.5 to 10 milliliters of peripheral blood, collected into EDTA-treated Vacutainer tubes. Ficoll-Paque density-gradient centrifugation was used to isolate PBMCs, with at least 6.5 million per sample. Total RNA, at least 6 micrograms per sample, was extracted from PBMCs with Trizol reagent. For every donor, an aliquot of PBMCs went through flow cytometry to measure the percentages of naive CD45RAhigh/CD27high T cells. The sample comes from a study of blood T cells in healthy people across ages (dated by TCRdb to 2014 to 2015). At the level of the whole study: In model experiments, template switching captured roughly one uniquely barcoded TCR beta cDNA molecule for every two T cells. To track age-related changes in TCR beta repertoire diversity, the study relied on deep sequencing normalized with unique cDNA molecular identifiers. To avoid experimental bias, donors of different ages were distributed randomly across sequencing lanes. For two donors (one aged 18 to 30 and one aged 80 or older), the study analyzed two additional independent replicas of 1 million unique cDNA reads from the same blood draw. Donors were grouped into four age groups: young (average roughly 17 years), middle-aged (around 39), aged (around 60) and long-lived (roughly 80).

The CDR3, cysteine through phenylalanine, is 14 amino acids long. The sequence is cut down to CDR3 DNA, 42 bases in frame from base 1. Via the germline V gene, CDR1 is SNHLY and CDR2 FYNNEI. V trim: 8 bases; J trim: 8 bases; unmatched bases: 10. Beyond this particular receptor, the publication reports: Observed TCR beta diversity correlated strongly with the percentage of naive T cells measured by flow cytometry. Compared with the aged group, more naive CD4+ T cells, fewer expanded clones and increased TCR diversity were shown by the long-lived group, suggesting age selection. Observed TCR beta diversity per million T cells fell roughly linearly with age, and a significant reduction was already apparent by age around 39. Because profiling used bulk unsorted PBMCs, naive and antigen-experienced compartments could not be compared conclusively. Estimates of total diversity based on one million sequenced T cells were considered lower bounds and underestimates. Donor CMV infection status was unknown, potentially confounding age-related changes in expanded clonotypes.

The V and J genes are TRBV2 and TRBJ2-1, with 9 junctional bases fitting TRBD2. This receptor was taken from a woman aged 30 to 39 in good health. The sample comprised blood. The CDR3 in this case is CASGPGLAGYEQFF. The DNA sequence follows: TGTGCCAGCGGTCCGGGACTAGCAGGGTATGAGCAGTTCTTC.